This T cell receptor (beta chain) was found in a study of blood T cell repertoires in COVID-19. Study as a whole: PBMCs, B-cell-depleted T cells, or T cells provided the cDNA or gDNA that made up the material.

CDR1 and CDR2 (germline): LNHDA, SQIVND (reference sequence). CDR3 length: 13 residues. Trimming took 6 bases from V and 6 from J, leaving 14 bases between them. The protocol was immunoSEQ multiplex PCR, while the TCRdb copy is restricted to in-frame clones and leaves out a portion. The sample yields about 210,000 clones, approximately 90% seen once. The chain uses TRBV19 and TRBJ1-2; D is perhaps TRBD1 (6 bases). Sequenced input: peripheral blood. The receptor was derived from a man between 60 and 75 years old who had recovered from COVID-19. The CDR3 sequence: CASSLGATNGYTF. CDR3 DNA sequence: TGTGCCAGTAGCCTGGGGGCCACAAATGGCTACACCTTC.